This T cell receptor beta chain was obtained from a study of blood T cell repertoires in COVID-19. Study context: Samples came from the United States, Italy and Spain, spanning acute and convalescent COVID-19. PBMCs, B-cell-depleted T cells, or T cells provided the cDNA or gDNA that made up the material.

Under the authors' procedure: How many nucleated cells were present was estimated from reference gene primer amplification. Assay: immunoSEQ multiplex PCR; the TCRdb copy retains only in-frame clones and omits some. The D gene and trimming were derived from the DNA, and the V and J assignments and clone size from that table. The sample has 70,000 to 95,000 clones, 82% seen once. The CDR3 is made up of 14 amino acids. Trimming took 4 bases from V and 5 from J, leaving 15 bases between them. Germline V gene data show CDR1 as SGHRS and CDR2 as YFSETQ. This clonotype originated in a human donor in a cohort sampled during active COVID-19. The sample taken for sequencing was peripheral blood. This chain joins TRBV5-1 and TRBJ1-1; possibly TRBD1 for D (5 bases). The DNA of the CDR3 is TGCGCCAGCAGCCCCATTGGGGGGATGACTGAAGCTTTCTTT. As protein: CASSPIGGMTEAFF. Full variable domain (remainder filled in from reference TRBV5-1 and TRBJ1-1): KAGVTQTPRYLIKTRGQQVTLSCSPISGHRSVSWYQQTPGQGLQFLFEYFSETQRNKGNFPGRFSGRQFSNSRSEMNVSTLELGDSALYLCASSPIGGMTEAFFGQGTRLTVV.